This entry is about one T cell receptor beta chain. Its antigen is not identified. Given the absence of the conserved phenylalanine or tryptophan at the CDR3 end, a read error is likely. V lost 5 bases and J lost 2, with 16 bases in between. The CDR3 runs to 15 residues. From germline, CDR1 is MDHEN and CDR2 SYDVKM. The data belong to a study of vaccination and CD4 T cells after COVID-19. As for the study in general: Controls used CEFX viral epitopes (positive), HIV-1 Nef peptides (negative), or no peptide.

Sequencing of DNA taken from cultured CD4+ T cells relied on the Oncomine TCR Beta short-read assay. TCRdb re-called the PCR reads with MiXCR, one entry per CDR3 protein. The repertoire holds about 6,500 distinct CDR3 sequences, around 20% seen once, with less than 25% in the top ten. As for treatment: approximately nine-day PBMC culture with coronavirus spike peptide pools or control peptides (ViraFEST assay). The ViraFEST method relied on peptide pools to expand antigen-specific T cells, followed by TCR sequencing. General study findings and limits: Reactive clone data from convalescent patients indicated a median of roughly 90% appearing only post-vaccination.

The specimen was CD4+ T cells from blood, cultured in vitro. This TCR was sampled from a human donor who had recovered from COVID-19. The rearrangement links TRBV28 to TRBJ2-7; TRBD1 might be the D (6 bases). The CDR3 sequence: CASSPQGLRTYEQYL. CDR3 DNA: TGTGCCAGCAGTCCTCAGGGGTTGAGAACCTACGAGCAGTACCTC.